Shown below are 14 T cell receptor beta chains from a single sample sequenced in a study of blood T cells in healthy people across ages. Primed by a sample-barcoded 5' primer and a J-beta primer mix, a second PCR proceeded for 7 to 11 cycles. TCRdb independently ran MiXCR on the 5' RACE reads; one entry per CDR3 protein. The profile shows some 930,000 distinct CDR3 sequences, 25% to 30% of them singletons. This sample also appeared in a second study, on T cells of mothers and their children.

The sequenced sample was blood. The receptors originated from a woman between 40 and 50 years old in good health.

This clonotype was recorded a few times. This chain links TRBV29-1 with TRBJ2-1, with no clear D. This CDR3 spans 13 amino acids. The V gene's germline CDR1 is SQVTM and CDR2 ANQGSEA. V was cut by 5 bases and J by 2 bases, with 10 bases left in between. CDR3 sequence (DNA): TGCAGCGTTTCAAAGGTTCCCTACAATGAGCAGTTCTTC. It encodes CSVSKVPYNEQFF.

This clonotype was recorded at least ten times. V is TRBV19 and J is TRBJ2-4, with D tentatively TRBD1 or TRBD2 (5 bases each). The CDR3 covers 13 residues. The V gene lost 8 bases and the J gene lost 3 bases, with 11 bases spanning the gap. CDR1 LNHDA and CDR2 SQIVND come from the germline V gene (reference sequence). The CDR3 region has the DNA TGTGCCAGTTCGGGGCCTGACAAAAACATTCAGTACTTC. Translating it yields CASSGPDKNIQYF.

This clonotype was seen more than once but under ten times. The CDR3 DNA follows: TGTGCCAGCAGCCTCTCATACTCACAGCCCCAGCATTTT. It codes for CASSLSYSQPQHF. The gene calls are TRBV7-2 and TRBJ1-5; D not resolved. Deletions cut 5 bases from V and 7 bases from J, with 12 bases between. Germline V gene lookup returns CDR1 SGHTA and CDR2 FQGNSA. The CDR3 runs 13 residues.

Turning to this clonotype: The junction and the germline gene differ at one end; a read error may be behind it. This chain uses TRBV12-3 or TRBV12-4 with TRBJ2-7, with 9 bases matching TRBD1. This CDR3 is built from 16 residues. The CDR3 is CASSLAGTGSSYEEYF. The DNA of the CDR3 is TGTGCCAGCAGTTTAGCCGGGACAGGGAGCTCCTACGAGGAGTACTTC.

This sequence joins TRBV7-2 and TRBJ1-2, with D unresolved. Trimming removed 5 bases at V and 6 bases at J, with 10 bases between. The germline V gene has CDR1 SGHTA and CDR2 FQGNSA. The CDR3 consists of 12 residues. CDR3 region: CASSRHEDGYTF. In DNA form, the CDR3 reads TGTGCCAGCAGCCGACACGAGGATGGCTACACCTTC.

This clonotype was counted a few times. For the CDR3, the DNA is TGTGCCACCAGCAGAGATAAAAGGGCTACATCAGAGACCCAGTACTTC. It specifies CATSRDKRATSETQYF. This sequence joins TRBV15 and TRBJ2-5, with D unresolved. This CDR3 region has 16 residues. V lost 0 bases and J lost 4, with 15 bases in between. CDR1 is LNHNV and CDR2 is YYDKDF in the germline V gene (reference sequence).

The rearrangement uses TRBV20-1 and TRBJ1-1; D is perhaps TRBD1 (6 bases). Per germline, CDR1 DFQATT and CDR2 SNEGSKA (reference sequence). Trimming shortened V by 0 bases and J by 1 base, and 12 bases separated the two germline ends. The CDR3 spans 15 residues. The CDR3 reads CSARDYVTGNTEAFF. The CDR3 nucleotides are TGCAGTGCTAGAGATTACGTGACAGGGAACACTGAAGCTTTCTTT.

This clonotype has only a few counts. CDR3 sequence: CASSVEGGVPTDTQYF. The CDR3 DNA reads TGTGCCAGCAGCGTAGAGGGAGGGGTTCCGACAGATACGCAGTATTTT. The chain is built from TRBV9 and TRBJ2-3; 7 bases match TRBD2. The germline CDR1 and CDR2 sequences are SGDLS and YYNGEE. The V gene end was trimmed by 0 bases and the J gene end by 3 bases; junction bases not matched to a gene: 7. This CDR3 contains 16 residues.

This clonotype has ten or more counts. The rearrangement links TRBV5-6 to TRBJ2-7; 8 nucleotides align to TRBD1. After removal of 3 bases from V and 2 bases from J, the junction contained 4 bases not matched to a gene. The germline gives CDR1 SGHDT, CDR2 YYEEEE. The CDR3 consists of 14 residues. This CDR3 reads CASSWGTGTYEQYF. The CDR3 DNA reads TGTGCCAGCAGCTGGGGGACAGGTACCTACGAGCAGTACTTC.

This clonotype appeared a single time. The rearrangement joins TRBV7-2 to TRBJ2-4; D is tentatively TRBD1 or TRBD2 (5 bases each). V lost 5 bases and J 4 bases, leaving 15 bases between the germline ends. Germline CDR1 is SGHTA and CDR2 is FQGNSA. CDR3 length equals 15 residues. CDR3 region: CASSPQGPQKNIQYF. The CDR3 DNA is TGTGCCAGCAGCCCGCAGGGACCCCAGAAAAACATTCAGTACTTC.

There are a few counts of this clonotype. The chain combines TRBV12-3 or TRBV12-4 with TRBJ1-2; 10 bases align to TRBD1. Trimming took 6 bases from V and 7 from J; bases not matched to a gene: 11. The CDR3 has 15 amino acids. CDR3 sequence: CASRTTGGGGGGYTF. Here the CDR3 DNA reads TGTGCCAGCAGAACGACAGGGGGCGGGGGAGGTGGCTACACCTTC.

On this clonotype itself: Possible read error: a much larger clone is one base away. This chain uses TRBV28 with TRBJ2-4; 8 bases are a match to TRBD2. The J segment lost 9 bases and the V segment lost 6 bases, leaving 7 bases of the junction unmatched. There are 13 residues in the CDR3. Germline-derived CDR1 and CDR2 are MDHEN and SYDVKM. CDR3 protein: CASSWGGRSIQYF. CDR3 coding DNA: TGTGCCAGCAGCTGGGGCGGGAGGAGCATTCAGTACTTC.

This clonotype was seen only a few times. The chain's CDR3 is CASKTGGAEETQYF. CDR3 DNA: TGTGCCAGCAAAACGGGAGGGGCCGAAGAGACCCAGTACTTC. The rearrangement links TRBV12-3 or TRBV12-4 to TRBJ2-5, with 8 bases that match TRBD2. The V segment lost 7 bases and the J segment 3 bases; nucleotides outside the gene matches: 7. The CDR3 loop spans 14 amino acids.

This clonotype came up a few times. V usage is TRBV6-2 or TRBV6-3 and J usage is TRBJ1-2; a weak D match, TRBD1 (5 bases). CDR1 is MNHEY, CDR2 SVGEGT, per germline. V was shortened by 2 bases and J by 4 bases, with 8 bases between the two germline ends. This CDR3 comprises 13 residues. CDR3 coding DNA: TGTGCCAGCAGTTACATGACAGTCTATGGCTACACCTTC. Translating gives CASSYMTVYGYTF.